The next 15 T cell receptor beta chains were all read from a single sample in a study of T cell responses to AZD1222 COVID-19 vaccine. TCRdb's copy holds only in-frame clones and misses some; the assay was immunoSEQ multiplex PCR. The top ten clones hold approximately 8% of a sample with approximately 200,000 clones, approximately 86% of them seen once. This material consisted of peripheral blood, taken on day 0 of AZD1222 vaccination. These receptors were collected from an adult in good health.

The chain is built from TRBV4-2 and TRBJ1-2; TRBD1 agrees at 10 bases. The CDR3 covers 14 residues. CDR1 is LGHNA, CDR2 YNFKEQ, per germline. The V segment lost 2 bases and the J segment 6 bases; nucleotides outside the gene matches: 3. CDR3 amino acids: CASSQSGQGNGYTF. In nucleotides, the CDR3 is TGTGCCAGCAGCCAATCGGGACAGGGGAATGGCTACACCTTC.

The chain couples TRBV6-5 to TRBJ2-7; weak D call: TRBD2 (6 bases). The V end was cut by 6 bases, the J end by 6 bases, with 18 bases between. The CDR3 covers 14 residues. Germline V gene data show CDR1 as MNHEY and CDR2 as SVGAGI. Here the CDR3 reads CASSKGLSGSEQYF. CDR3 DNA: TGTGCCAGCAGCAAGGGACTCTCAGGCTCCGAGCAGTACTTC.

The chain's CDR3 is CASSQERISGNTIYF. CDR3 in DNA: TGTGCCAGCAGCCAAGAGAGGATCTCTGGAAACACCATATATTTT. The rearrangement uses TRBV3-1 (or the pseudogene TRBV3-2) and TRBJ1-3; D unresolved. The CDR3 runs to 15 residues. Trimming stripped 0 bases from V and 0 bases from J, with 6 bases between. Germline V gene data show CDR1 as LGHDT and CDR2 as YNNKEL (reference sequence).

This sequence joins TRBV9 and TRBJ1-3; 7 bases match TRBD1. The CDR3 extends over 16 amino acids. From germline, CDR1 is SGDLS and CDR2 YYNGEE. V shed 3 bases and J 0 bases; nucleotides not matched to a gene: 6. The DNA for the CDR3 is TGTGCCAGCAGCGCGTCTACAGGGGCCTCTGGAAACACCATATATTTT. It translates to CASSASTGASGNTIYF. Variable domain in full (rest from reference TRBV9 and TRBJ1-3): DSGVTQTPKHLITATGQRVTLRCSPRSGDLSVYWYQQSLDQGLQFLIQYYNGEERAKGNILERFSAQQFPDLHSELNLSSLELGDSALYFCASSASTGASGNTIYFGEGSWLTVV.

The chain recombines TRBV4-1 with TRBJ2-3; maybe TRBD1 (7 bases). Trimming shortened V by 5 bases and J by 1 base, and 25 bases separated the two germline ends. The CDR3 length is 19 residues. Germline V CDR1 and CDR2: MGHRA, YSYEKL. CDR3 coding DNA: TGCGCCAGCAGCTCAGGGGGGCAGGCGGCTGGATCCCGCACAGATACGCAGTATTTT. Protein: CASSSGGQAAGSRTDTQYF.

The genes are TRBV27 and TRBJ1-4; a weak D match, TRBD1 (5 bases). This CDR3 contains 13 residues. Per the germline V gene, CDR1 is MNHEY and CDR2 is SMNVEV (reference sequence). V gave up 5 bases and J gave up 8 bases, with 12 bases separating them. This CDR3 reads CASSTRVGEKLFF. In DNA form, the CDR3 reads TGTGCCAGCAGTACCAGGGTGGGGGAAAAACTGTTTTTT. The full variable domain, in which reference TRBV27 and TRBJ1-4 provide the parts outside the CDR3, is EAQVTQNPRYLITVTGKKLTVTCSQNMNHEYMSWYRQDPGLGLRQIYYSMNVEVTDKGDVPEGYKVSRKEKRNFPLILESPSPNQTSLYFCASSTRVGEKLFFGSGTQLSVL.

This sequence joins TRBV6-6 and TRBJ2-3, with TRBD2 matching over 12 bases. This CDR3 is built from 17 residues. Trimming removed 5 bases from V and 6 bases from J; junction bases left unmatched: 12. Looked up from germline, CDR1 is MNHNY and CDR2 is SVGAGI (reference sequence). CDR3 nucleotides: TGTGCCAGCAGTCCCCCTACTAGCGGGGGGCCCCACGATACGCAGTATTTT. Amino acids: CASSPPTSGGPHDTQYF.

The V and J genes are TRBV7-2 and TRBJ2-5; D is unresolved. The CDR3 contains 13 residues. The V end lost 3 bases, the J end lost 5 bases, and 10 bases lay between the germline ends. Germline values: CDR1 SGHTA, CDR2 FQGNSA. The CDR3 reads CASSFTGVETQYF. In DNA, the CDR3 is TGTGCCAGCAGCTTTACCGGCGTGGAGACCCAGTACTTC. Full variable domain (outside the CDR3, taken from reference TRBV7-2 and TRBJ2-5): GAGVSQSPSNKVTEKGKDVELRCDPISGHTALYWYRQSLGQGLEFLIYFQGNSAPDKSGLPSDRFSAERTGGSVSTLTIQRTQQEDSAVYLCASSFTGVETQYFGPGTRLLVL.

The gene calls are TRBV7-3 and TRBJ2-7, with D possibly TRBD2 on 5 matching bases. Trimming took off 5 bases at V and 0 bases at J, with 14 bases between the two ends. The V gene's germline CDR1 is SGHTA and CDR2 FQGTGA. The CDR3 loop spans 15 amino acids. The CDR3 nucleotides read TGTGCCAGCAGCGCACAACTAGTCCCCTCCTACGAGCAGTACTTC. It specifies CASSAQLVPSYEQYF. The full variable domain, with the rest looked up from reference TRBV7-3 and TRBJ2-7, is GAGVSQTPSNKVTEKGKYVELRCDPISGHTALYWYRQSLGQGPEFLIYFQGTGAADDSGLPNDRFFAVRPEGSVSTLKIQRTERGDSAVYLCASSAQLVPSYEQYFGPGTRLTVT.

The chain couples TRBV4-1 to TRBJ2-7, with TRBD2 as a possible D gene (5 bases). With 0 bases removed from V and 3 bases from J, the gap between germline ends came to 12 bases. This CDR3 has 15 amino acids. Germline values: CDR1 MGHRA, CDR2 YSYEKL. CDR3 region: CASSQEAALNYEQYF. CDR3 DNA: TGCGCCAGCAGCCAAGAAGCGGCGCTCAACTACGAGCAGTACTTC.

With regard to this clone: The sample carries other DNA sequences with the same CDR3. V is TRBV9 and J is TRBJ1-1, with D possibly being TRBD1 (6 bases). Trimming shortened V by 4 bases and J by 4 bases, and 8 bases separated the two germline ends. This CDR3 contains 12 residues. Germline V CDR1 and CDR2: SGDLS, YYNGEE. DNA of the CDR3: TGTGCCAGCAGCTCAGGGGTCACTGAAGCTTTCTTT. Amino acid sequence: CASSSGVTEAFF.

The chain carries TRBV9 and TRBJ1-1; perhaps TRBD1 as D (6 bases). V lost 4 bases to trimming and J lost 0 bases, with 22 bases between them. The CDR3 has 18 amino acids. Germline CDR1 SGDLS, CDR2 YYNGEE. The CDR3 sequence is CASSPRWGGGTLNTEAFF. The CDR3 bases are TGTGCCAGCAGCCCCAGGTGGGGGGGCGGGACACTGAACACTGAAGCTTTCTTT. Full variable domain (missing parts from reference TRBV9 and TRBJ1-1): DSGVTQTPKHLITATGQRVTLRCSPRSGDLSVYWYQQSLDQGLQFLIQYYNGEERAKGNILERFSAQQFPDLHSELNLSSLELGDSALYFCASSPRWGGGTLNTEAFFGQGTRLTVV.

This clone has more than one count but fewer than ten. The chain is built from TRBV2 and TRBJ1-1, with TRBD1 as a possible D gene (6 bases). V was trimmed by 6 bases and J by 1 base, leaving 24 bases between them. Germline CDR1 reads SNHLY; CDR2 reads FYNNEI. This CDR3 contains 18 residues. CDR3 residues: CASSATLKPGHSNTEAFF. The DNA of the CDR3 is TGTGCCAGCAGCGCTACCCTCAAACCGGGACATTCGAACACTGAAGCTTTCTTT.

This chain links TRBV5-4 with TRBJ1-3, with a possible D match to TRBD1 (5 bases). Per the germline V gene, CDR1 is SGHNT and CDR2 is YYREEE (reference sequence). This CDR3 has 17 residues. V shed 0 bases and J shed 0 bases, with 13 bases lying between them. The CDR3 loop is CASSLEAGPYSGNTIYF. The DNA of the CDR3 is TGTGCCAGCAGCTTGGAGGCAGGGCCCTACTCTGGAAACACCATATATTTT.

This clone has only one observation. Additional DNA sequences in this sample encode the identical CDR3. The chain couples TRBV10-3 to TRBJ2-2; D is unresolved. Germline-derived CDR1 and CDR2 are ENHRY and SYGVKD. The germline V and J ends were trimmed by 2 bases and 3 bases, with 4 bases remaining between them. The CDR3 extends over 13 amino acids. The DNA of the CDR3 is TGTGCCATCAGTGAGCGGGACACCGGGGAGCTGTTTTTT. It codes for CAISERDTGELFF.